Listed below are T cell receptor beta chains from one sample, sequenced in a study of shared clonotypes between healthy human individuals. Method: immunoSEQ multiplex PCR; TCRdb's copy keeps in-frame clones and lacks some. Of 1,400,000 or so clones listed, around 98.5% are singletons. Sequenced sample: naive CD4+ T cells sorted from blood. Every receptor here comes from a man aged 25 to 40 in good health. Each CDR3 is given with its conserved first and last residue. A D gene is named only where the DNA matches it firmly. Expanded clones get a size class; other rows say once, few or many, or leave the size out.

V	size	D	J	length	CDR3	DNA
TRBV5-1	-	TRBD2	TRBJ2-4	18	CASSLEASGSRSKNIQYF	TGCGCCAGCAGCTTGGAGGCTAGCGGGAGCCGGTCCAAAAACATTCAGTACTTC
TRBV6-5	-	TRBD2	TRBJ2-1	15	CASSVGTSGRREQFF	TGTGCCAGCAGTGTGGGGACTAGCGGGCGAAGGGAGCAGTTCTTC
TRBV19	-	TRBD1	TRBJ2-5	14	CASSIGTGQETQYF	TGTGCCAGTAGTATAGGGACAGGGCAAGAGACCCAGTACTTC
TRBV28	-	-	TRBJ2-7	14	CASSALGSSYEQYF	TGTGCCAGCAGTGCGCTAGGGAGCTCCTACGAGCAGTACTTC
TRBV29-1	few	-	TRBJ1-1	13	CSAARAMNTEAFF	TGCAGCGCCGCTAGAGCCATGAACACTGAAGCTTTCTTT
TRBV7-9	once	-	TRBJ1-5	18	CASSLGVGDPKVTQPQHF	TGTGCCAGCAGCTTAGGGGTCGGGGACCCGAAGGTCACTCAGCCCCAGCATTTT
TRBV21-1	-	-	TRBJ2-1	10	CASTVNEQFF	TGTGCCAGCACCGTCAATGAGCAGTTCTTC
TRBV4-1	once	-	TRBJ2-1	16	CASSQGGSASRDEQFF	TGCGCCAGCAGCCAAGGTGGTTCTGCCTCGAGGGATGAGCAGTTCTTC
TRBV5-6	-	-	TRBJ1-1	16	CASEFKIVGGITEAFF	TGTGCCAGCGAATTCAAGATAGTTGGGGGTATCACTGAAGCTTTCTTT
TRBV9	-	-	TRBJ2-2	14	CASSARLVSGELFF	TGTGCCAGCAGCGCCCGACTAGTAAGCGGGGAGCTGTTTTTT
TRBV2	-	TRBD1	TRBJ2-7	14	CASSEGQGVYEQYF	TGTGCCAGCAGTGAGGGACAGGGGGTCTACGAGCAGTACTTC
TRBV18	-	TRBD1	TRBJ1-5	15	CASSQGQGFGQPQHF	TGTGCCAGCTCGCAGGGACAGGGGTTTGGTCAGCCCCAGCATTTT
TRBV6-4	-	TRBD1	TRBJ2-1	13	CASSEEDRNEQFF	TGTGCCAGCAGTGAAGAGGACAGGAATGAGCAGTTCTTC
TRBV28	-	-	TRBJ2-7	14	CASYSGLRPYEQYF	TGTGCCAGTTATAGCGGCCTTCGACCCTACGAGCAGTACTTC
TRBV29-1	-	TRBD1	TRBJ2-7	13	CSVGGTASYEQYF	TGCAGCGTTGGGGGGACAGCTTCCTACGAGCAGTACTTC
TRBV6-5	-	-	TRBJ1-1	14	CASSYEAVNTEAFF	TGTGCCAGCAGTTACGAAGCAGTGAACACTGAAGCTTTCTTT
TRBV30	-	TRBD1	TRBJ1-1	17	CAWSRTRTGGVNTEAFF	TGTGCCTGGAGTCGAACTCGGACAGGGGGAGTGAACACTGAAGCTTTCTTT
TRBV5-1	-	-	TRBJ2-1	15	CASSLVGGAYNEQFF	TGCGCCAGCAGCTTGGTGGGCGGAGCCTACAATGAGCAGTTCTTC